A single T cell receptor (beta chain) is shown here with its context. The entry originates in a study of T cells in Graves' hyperthyroidism and ophthalmopathy. At the level of the study: Sampling of peripheral blood happened at initial diagnosis, prior to any treatment.

Uncontrolled infection, other autoimmune disease, pregnancy or lactation led to exclusion. Clinical symptoms, serum thyroxine, TRAb, thyroid ultrasound and orbital computed tomography informed diagnoses. Per the germline V gene, CDR1 is SQVTM and CDR2 is ANQGSEA. V lost 6 bases to trimming and J lost 0 bases, with 11 bases between them. The CDR3 has 14 amino acids. RNA transcripts were the template for amplifying TCR beta CDR3 regions. The primer set for the first-round RT-PCR of the TCR CDR3 was HTBI. TCRdb processed the multiplex PCR reads anew with MiXCR; each CDR3 protein has one entry. The sample yields over 350,000 distinct CDR3 sequences, roughly an eighth seen once.

The V call is TRBV29-1, the J call TRBJ1-4; D not resolved. The sample comprised blood. The TCR sequence derives from a middle-aged man with Graves' ophthalmopathy. CDR3 sequence: CSVAPGATNEKLFF. CDR3 nucleotides: TGCAGCGTCGCGCCGGGAGCAACTAATGAAAAACTGTTTTTT.